This T cell receptor beta chain appears in the sequencing data of a study of technical replicates of blood from a few donors. The CDR3 consists of 12 residues. Per the germline V gene, CDR1 is MDHEN and CDR2 is SYDVKM. V was trimmed by 1 base and J by 8 bases, leaving 8 bases between them. Clones were read by immunoSEQ multiplex PCR, and TCRdb kept only the in-frame ones, dropping some. The sample consists of over 80,000 clones, roughly 96% of them appearing once. Specimen: T cells isolated from PBMCs. This rearrangement joins TRBV28 to TRBJ1-2, with no clear D. The receptor comes from a human donor in good health. The chain's CDR3 is CASSLYPGGYTF. The CDR3 bases are TGTGCCAGCAGTTTATACCCTGGCGGCTACACCTTC.